The present TCR beta chain was sequenced within a study of regulatory T cells in long-lasting Graves disease. According to the study, TCR beta libraries were built with iRepertoire HTBI primers and CDR3-region Arm-PCR. TCRdb called the multiplex PCR reads again in MiXCR, with one record for every CDR3 protein. The repertoire consists of roughly 520,000 distinct CDR3 sequences, with around 12% occurring once and the leading ten covering 7.5% to 9%. Time point: newly diagnosed GD, antithyroid drugs for less than 3 months. Following extraction of RNA from PBMCs, that RNA was used to make the TCR library. Guidelines of the American Thyroid Association were used to diagnose Graves' disease. These data were also reused for a study on T cells in Graves' hyperthyroidism and ophthalmopathy. That paper notes: For Graves' hyperthyroidism to be stable, ophthalmopathy could not progress within 18 months. Patients having uncontrolled infection, another autoimmune disease, pregnancy or lactation were not included.

This clonotype was sampled from a woman aged 25 to 45 with Graves disease. The source material was peripheral blood mononuclear cells (PBMCs), sampled at new diagnosis, from a patient treated with antithyroid drugs.

The CDR3 spells CASSKQEISYNEQFF. In DNA, the CDR3 is TGTGCCAGCAGTAAACAGGAGATCTCCTACAATGAGCAGTTCTTC. The genes are TRBV2 and TRBJ2-1, with D perhaps TRBD1 (5 bases). The V gene lost 5 bases and the J gene lost 0 bases, with 11 bases spanning the gap. The CDR3 length is 15 residues. Germline CDR1 and CDR2: SNHLY and FYNNEI.